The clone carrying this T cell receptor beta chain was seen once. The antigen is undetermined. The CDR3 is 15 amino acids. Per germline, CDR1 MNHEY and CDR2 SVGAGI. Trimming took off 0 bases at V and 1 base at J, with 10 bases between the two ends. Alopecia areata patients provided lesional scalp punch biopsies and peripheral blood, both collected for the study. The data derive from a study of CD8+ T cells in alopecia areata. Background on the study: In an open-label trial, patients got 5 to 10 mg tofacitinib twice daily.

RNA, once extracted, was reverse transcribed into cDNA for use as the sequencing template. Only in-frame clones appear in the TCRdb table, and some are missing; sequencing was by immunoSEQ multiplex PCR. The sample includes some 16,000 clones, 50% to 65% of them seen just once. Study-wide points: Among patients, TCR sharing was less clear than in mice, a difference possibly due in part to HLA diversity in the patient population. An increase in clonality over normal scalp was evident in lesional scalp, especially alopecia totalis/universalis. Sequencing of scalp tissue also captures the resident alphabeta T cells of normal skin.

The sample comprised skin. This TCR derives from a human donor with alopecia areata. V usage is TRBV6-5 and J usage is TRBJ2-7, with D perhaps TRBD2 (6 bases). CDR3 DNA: TGTGCCAGCAGTTACTCGCCAGGGAGGTCCTACGAGCAGTACTTC. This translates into CASSYSPGRSYEQYF.